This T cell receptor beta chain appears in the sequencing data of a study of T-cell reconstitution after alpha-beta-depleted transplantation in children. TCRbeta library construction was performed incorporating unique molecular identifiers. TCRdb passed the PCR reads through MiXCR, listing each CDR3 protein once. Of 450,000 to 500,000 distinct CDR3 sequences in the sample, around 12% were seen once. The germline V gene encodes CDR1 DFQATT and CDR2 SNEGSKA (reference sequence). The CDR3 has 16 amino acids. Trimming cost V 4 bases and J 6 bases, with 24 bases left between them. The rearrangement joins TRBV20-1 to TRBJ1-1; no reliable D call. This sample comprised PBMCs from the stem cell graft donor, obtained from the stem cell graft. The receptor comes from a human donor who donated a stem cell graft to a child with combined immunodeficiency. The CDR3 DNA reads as TGCAGTGCTAATCCGTCTATAGTGTGGGGTGCCGCTGAAGCTTTCTTT. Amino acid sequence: CSANPSIVWGAAEAFF.